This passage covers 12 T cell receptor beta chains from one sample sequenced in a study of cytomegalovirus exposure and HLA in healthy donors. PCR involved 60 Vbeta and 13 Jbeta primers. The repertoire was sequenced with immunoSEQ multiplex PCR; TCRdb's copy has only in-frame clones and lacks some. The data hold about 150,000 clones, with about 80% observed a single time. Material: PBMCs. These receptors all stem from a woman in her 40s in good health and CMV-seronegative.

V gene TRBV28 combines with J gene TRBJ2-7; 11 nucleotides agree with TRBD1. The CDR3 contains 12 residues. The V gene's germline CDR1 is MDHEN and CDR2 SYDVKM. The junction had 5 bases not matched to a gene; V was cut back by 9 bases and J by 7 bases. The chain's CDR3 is CARGQGAQEQYF. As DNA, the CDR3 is TGTGCCAGAGGACAGGGGGCGCAAGAGCAGTACTTC.

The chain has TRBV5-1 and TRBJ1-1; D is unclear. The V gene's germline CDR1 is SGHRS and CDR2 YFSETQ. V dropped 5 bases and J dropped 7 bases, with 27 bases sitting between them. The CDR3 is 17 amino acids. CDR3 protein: CASSSSRLLAGGNEAFF. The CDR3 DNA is TGCGCCAGCAGTAGTAGTCGGCTCCTGGCGGGTGGCAATGAAGCTTTCTTT.

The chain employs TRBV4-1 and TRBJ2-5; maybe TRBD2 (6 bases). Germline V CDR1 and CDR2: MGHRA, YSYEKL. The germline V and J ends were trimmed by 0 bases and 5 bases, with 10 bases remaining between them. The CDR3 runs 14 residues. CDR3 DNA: TGCGCCAGCAGCCAAGATGAGGGGAGGGAGACCCAGTACTTC. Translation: CASSQDEGRETQYF.

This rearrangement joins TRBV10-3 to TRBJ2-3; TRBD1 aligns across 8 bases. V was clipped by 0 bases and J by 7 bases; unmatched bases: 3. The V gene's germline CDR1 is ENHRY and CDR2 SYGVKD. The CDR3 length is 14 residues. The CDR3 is CAISESRTGNTQYF. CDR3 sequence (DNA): TGTGCCATCAGTGAGTCGAGGACAGGGAATACGCAGTATTTT.

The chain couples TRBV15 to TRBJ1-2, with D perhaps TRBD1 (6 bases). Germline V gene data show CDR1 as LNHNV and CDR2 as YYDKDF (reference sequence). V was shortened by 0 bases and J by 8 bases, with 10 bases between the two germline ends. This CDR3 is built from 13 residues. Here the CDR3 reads CATSREQGIGYTF. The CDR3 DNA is TGTGCCACCAGCAGAGAACAGGGCATCGGCTACACCTTC.

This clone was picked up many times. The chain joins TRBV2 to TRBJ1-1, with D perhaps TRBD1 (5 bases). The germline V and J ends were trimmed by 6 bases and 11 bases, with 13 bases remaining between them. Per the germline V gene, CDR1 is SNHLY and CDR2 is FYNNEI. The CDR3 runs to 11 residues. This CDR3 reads CASRQSKGAFF. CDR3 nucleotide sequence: TGTGCCAGCAGGCAATCTAAGGGGGCTTTCTTT. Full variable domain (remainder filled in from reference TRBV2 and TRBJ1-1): EPEVTQTPSHQVTQMGQEVILRCVPISNHLYFYWYRQILGQKVEFLVSFYNNEISEKSEIFDDQFSVERPDGSNFTLKIRSTKLEDSAMYFCASRQSKGAFFGQGTRLTVV.

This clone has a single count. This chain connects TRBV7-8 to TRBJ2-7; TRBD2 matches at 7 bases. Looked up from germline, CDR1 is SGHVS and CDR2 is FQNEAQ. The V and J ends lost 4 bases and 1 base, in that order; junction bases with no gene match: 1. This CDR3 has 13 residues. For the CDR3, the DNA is TGTGCCAGCAGCTCCGGGGGGTCCTACGAGCAGTACTTC. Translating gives CASSSGGSYEQYF.

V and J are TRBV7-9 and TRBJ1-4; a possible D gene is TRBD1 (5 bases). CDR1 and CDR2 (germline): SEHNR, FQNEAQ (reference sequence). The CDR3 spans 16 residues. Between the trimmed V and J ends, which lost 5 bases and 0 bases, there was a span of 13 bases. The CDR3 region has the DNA TGTGCCAGCAGCCCGCCGGGGGTTGCAACTAATGAAAAACTGTTTTTT. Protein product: CASSPPGVATNEKLFF.

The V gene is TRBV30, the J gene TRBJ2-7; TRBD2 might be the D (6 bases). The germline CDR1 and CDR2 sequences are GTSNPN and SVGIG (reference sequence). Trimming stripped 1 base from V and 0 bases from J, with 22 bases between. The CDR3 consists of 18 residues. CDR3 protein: CAWSGTTGSGPSSYEQYF. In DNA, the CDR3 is TGTGCCTGGAGTGGGACCACTGGTAGCGGACCTAGCTCCTACGAGCAGTACTTC.

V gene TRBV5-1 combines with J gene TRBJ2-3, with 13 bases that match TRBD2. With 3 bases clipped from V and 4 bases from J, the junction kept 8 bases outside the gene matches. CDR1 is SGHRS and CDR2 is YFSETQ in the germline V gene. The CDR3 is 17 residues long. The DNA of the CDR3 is TGCGCCAGCAGCTCGCCGGGACTAGCGGGATCTGCAGATACGCAGTATTTT. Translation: CASSSPGLAGSADTQYF. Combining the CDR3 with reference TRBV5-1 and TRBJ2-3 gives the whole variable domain KAGVTQTPRYLIKTRGQQVTLSCSPISGHRSVSWYQQTPGQGLQFLFEYFSETQRNKGNFPGRFSGRQFSNSRSEMNVSTLELGDSALYLCASSSPGLAGSADTQYFGPGTRLTVL.

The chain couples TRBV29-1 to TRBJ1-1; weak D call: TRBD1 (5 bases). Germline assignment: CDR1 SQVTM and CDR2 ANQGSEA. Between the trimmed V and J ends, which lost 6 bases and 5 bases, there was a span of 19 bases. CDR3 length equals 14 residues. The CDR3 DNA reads TGCAGCGTAGACTCAGGGATCCCGGGTACTGAAGCTTTCTTT. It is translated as CSVDSGIPGTEAFF. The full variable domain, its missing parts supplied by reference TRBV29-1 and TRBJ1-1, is SAVISQKPSRDICQRGTSLTIQCQVDSQVTMMFWYRQQPGQSLTLIATANQGSEATYESGFVIDKFPISRPNLTFSTLTVSNMSPEDSSIYLCSVDSGIPGTEAFFGQGTRLTVV.

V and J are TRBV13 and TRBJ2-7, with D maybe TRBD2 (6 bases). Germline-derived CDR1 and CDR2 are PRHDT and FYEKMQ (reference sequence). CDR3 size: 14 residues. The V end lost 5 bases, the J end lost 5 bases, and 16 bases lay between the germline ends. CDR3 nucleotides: TGTGCCAGCAGCCCGACGGGGGACCCCCACGAGCAGTACTTC. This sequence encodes CASSPTGDPHEQYF.